These T cell receptor beta chains were read from a single sample in a study of blood T cell repertoires in COVID-19. Assay used: immunoSEQ multiplex PCR; TCRdb lists only in-frame clones, some missing. The table shows about 220,000 clones, with approximately 90% occurring only once. Sequenced sample: PBMCs or T cells enriched from blood (not recorded which). These receptors came from a woman in her thirties or forties with acute COVID-19. Both conserved end residues are part of each CDR3. Fields, in order: V gene, J gene, CDR3 protein.

TRBV9,TRBJ1-1,CASSVDQGGNSEAFF
TRBV2,TRBJ1-2,CASRRQGADAHGYTF
TRBV25-1,TRBJ1-1,CASSEYQGDTEAFF
TRBV25-1,TRBJ2-5,CASSEARATRLQETQYF
TRBV13,TRBJ2-2,CASGRGDTGELFF
TRBV5-6,TRBJ1-1,CASRREGSNTEAFF
TRBV7-2,TRBJ1-1,CASSSDRVNTEAFF
TRBV14,TRBJ2-3,CASSQRGDFWTTQYF
TRBV11-2,TRBJ1-1,CASSPRGLATEAFF
TRBV5-6,TRBJ2-7,CASSFAGTGVGEQYF
TRBV19,TRBJ2-3,CASSTGARTDTQYF
TRBV6-5,TRBJ1-2,CASRQQPQANYGYTF
TRBV11-2,TRBJ2-2,CASNGNTNTGELFF
TRBV29-1,TRBJ1-5,CSVDLLGAQHF
TRBV2,TRBJ1-2,CASSDAAVVDYGYTF
TRBV2,TRBJ1-2,CASRGDSAFSGYTF
TRBV5-5,TRBJ1-1,CASSLIGQSMNTEAFF
TRBV19,TRBJ1-5,CASTGYNQPQHF
TRBV5-6,TRBJ1-5,CASSLRSGVTQPQHF
TRBV10-3,TRBJ1-5,CAISVQGAGNQPQHF
TRBV7-9,TRBJ1-1,CASSLAGTATNTEAFF
TRBV14,TRBJ1-2,CASSQEWETGYTF
TRBV12-5,TRBJ2-7,CASGLARTGTGGPYEQYF
TRBV5-5,TRBJ2-2,CASSGNVLNTGGLFF
TRBV12-5,TRBJ2-3,CAAGGLSTDTQYF
TRBV7-2,TRBJ1-6,CASRSRGNSPLHF
TRBV18,TRBJ2-1,CASSPDQGKAYNEQFF
TRBV5-4,TRBJ1-2,CASGLGGPSGYGYTF
TRBV2,TRBJ1-6,CASRDRGDSPLHF
TRBV3-1/TRBV3-2,TRBJ1-1,CASTLTGETEAFF
TRBV19,TRBJ1-5,CASRQQADSNQPQHF
TRBV5-1,TRBJ1-4,CASSWDLGGNEKLFF
TRBV4-3,TRBJ2-7,CASSQDRTATYEQYF
TRBV7-9,TRBJ2-1,CASSGSPLAGGSGNEQFF
TRBV10-3,TRBJ1-1,CAITETGDNTEAFF
TRBV5-1,TRBJ2-5,CASSLKEGRETQYF
TRBV12-3/TRBV12-4,TRBJ2-1,CASTQPGDNEQFF
TRBV3-1/TRBV3-2,TRBJ2-5,CASSQETPLETQYF
TRBV7-9,TRBJ1-2,CASSFQGYGYTF
TRBV12-5,TRBJ2-5,CASAWRGYARSQETQYF
TRBV24-1,TRBJ1-2,CATSDLPDRDGYTF
TRBV7-9,TRBJ1-3,CASRTQRRQASGNTIYF
TRBV19,TRBJ1-6,CASSPPGQPTPLHF
TRBV6-5,TRBJ2-2,CASTLTMNTGELFF
TRBV5-1,TRBJ2-5,CASSLGGQRETQYF
TRBV19,TRBJ2-2,CASSIDPTDSFANTGELFF
TRBV29-1,TRBJ1-4,CSVKGDNEKLFF
TRBV27,TRBJ1-2,CASGDRYNYGYTF
TRBV15,TRBJ2-6,CATSRGTGSGANVLTF
TRBV10-3,TRBJ1-5,CAIRGDRGLNQPQHF
TRBV2,TRBJ2-2,CASSEETSGDADTGELFF
TRBV9,TRBJ1-2,CASSARTGNYGYTF
TRBV2,TRBJ1-2,CASSEGTGTYGYTF
TRBV12-5,TRBJ2-6,CASGPTLGTSGANVLTF